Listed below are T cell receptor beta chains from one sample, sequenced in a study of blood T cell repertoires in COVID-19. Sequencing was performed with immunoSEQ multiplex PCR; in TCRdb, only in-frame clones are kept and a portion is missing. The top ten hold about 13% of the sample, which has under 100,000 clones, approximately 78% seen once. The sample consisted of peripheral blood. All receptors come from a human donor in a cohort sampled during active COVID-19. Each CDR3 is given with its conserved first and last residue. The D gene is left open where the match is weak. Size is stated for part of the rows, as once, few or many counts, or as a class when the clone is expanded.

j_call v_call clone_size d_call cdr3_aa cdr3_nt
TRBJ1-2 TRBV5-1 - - CASSPPRGDYGYTF TGCGCCAGCAGCCCCCCACGGGGGGACTATGGCTACACCTTC
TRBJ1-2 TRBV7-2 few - CASSYDTSSNYGYTF TGTGCCAGCAGCTACGACACAAGTTCTAACTATGGCTACACCTTC
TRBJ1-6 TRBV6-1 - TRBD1 CASSETTGTRNNSPLHF TGTGCCAGCAGTGAAACGACAGGGACGCGGAATAATTCACCCCTCCACTTT
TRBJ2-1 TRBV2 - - CASGRYNEQFF TGTGCCAGCGGGAGATACAATGAGCAGTTCTTC
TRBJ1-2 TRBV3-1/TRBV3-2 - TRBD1 CASSQGTGLGYTF TGTGCCAGCAGCCAGGGGACAGGATTAGGCTACACCTTC
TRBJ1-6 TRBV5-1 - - CASRDSGDDLWFSPLHF TGCGCCAGCAGGGATTCAGGGGATGACCTTTGGTTTTCACCCCTCCACTTT
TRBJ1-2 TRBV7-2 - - CASSFGGYGYTF TGTGCCAGCAGCTTCGGGGGTTATGGCTACACCTTC
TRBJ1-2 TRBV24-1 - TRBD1 CATSDWGTGQYGYTF TGTGCCACCAGTGACTGGGGGACAGGGCAATATGGCTACACCTTC
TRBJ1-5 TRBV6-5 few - CASSYSEVEPQHF TGTGCCAGCAGTTACTCGGAGGTTGAGCCCCAGCATTTT
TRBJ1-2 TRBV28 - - CASSLGPGSYGYTF TGTGCCAGCAGTTTAGGGCCCGGGAGCTATGGCTACACCTTC
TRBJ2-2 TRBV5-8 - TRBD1 CASSSRQGITGELFF TGTGCCAGCAGCTCCAGACAGGGGATCACCGGGGAGCTGTTTTTT
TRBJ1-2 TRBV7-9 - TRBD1 CASSLWDRNYGYTF TGTGCCAGCAGCTTATGGGACAGAAACTATGGCTACACCTTC
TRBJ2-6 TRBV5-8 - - CASSRGDITFSGANVLTF TGTGCCAGCAGCCGAGGGGACATAACCTTCTCTGGGGCCAACGTCCTGACTTTC
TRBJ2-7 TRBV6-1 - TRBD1 CASSERTGRSRDEQYF TGTGCCAGCAGTGAAAGGACAGGGAGGAGCCGGGACGAGCAGTACTTC
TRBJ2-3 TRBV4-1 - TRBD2 CASSQDKAGVTDTQYF TGCGCCAGCAGCCAAGATAAGGCGGGGGTGACAGATACGCAGTATTTT
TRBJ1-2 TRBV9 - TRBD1 CASSPDRDYGYTF TGTGCCAGCAGCCCGGACAGGGACTATGGCTACACCTTC
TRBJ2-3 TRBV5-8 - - CASSPAIGGSTDTQYF TGTGCCAGCAGCCCCGCGATCGGGGGAAGCACAGATACGCAGTATTTT
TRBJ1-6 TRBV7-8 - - CASSYRPGGQNYVALNSPLHF TGTGCCAGCAGCTACCGGCCGGGCGGGCAAAATTACGTGGCCCTTAATTCACCCCTCCACTTT
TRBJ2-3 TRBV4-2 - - CASSQDRTSLQQYF TGTGCCAGCAGCCAAGATCGAACTAGCCTCCAGCAGTATTTT
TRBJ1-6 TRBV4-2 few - CASSQELGAYNSPLHF TGTGCCAGCAGCCAAGAACTGGGGGCATATAATTCACCCCTCCACTTT
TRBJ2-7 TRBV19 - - CASSIRQKSYEQYF TGTGCCAGTAGTATCAGGCAGAAGAGCTACGAGCAGTACTTC
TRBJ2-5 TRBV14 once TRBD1 CASSATGNYQETQYF TGTGCCAGCAGCGCGACAGGGAATTACCAAGAGACCCAGTACTTC
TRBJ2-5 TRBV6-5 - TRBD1 CASRTGTEETQYF TGTGCCAGCAGAACCGGGACAGAAGAGACCCAGTACTTC
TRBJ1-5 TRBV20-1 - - CSASQGNQPQHF TGCAGTGCTAGTCAGGGGAATCAGCCCCAGCATTTT
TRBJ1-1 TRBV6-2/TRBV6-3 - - CASSYTGGEAFF TGTGCCAGCAGTTACACCGGGGGAGAAGCTTTCTTT
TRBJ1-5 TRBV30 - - CAWSVPGQPQHF TGTGCCTGGAGTGTACCGGGTCAGCCCCAGCATTTT
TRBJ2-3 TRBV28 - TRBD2 CASRRGGGSDTQYF TGTGCCAGCAGGCGGGGGGGCGGGTCAGATACGCAGTATTTT
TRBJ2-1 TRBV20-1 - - CSASQVGIFNEQFF TGCAGTGCTAGTCAGGTCGGAATTTTCAATGAGCAGTTCTTC
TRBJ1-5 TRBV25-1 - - CASSDSADLNQPQHF TGTGCCAGCAGTGATTCGGCTGACTTAAATCAGCCCCAGCATTTT
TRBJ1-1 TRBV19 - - CATTPKGKNTEAFF TGTGCCACCACCCCCAAGGGGAAGAACACTGAAGCTTTCTTT
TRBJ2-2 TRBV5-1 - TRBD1 CASQLGTGGFGELFF TGCGCCAGCCAACTTGGGACAGGGGGTTTCGGGGAGCTGTTTTTT
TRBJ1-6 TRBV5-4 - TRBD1 CASSRDSRNSPLHF TGTGCCAGCAGTCGGGACAGCCGTAATTCGCCCCTCCACTTT